This T cell receptor (beta chain) is from a study of T cell repertoires in cytomegalovirus infection. Study summary: CMV epitopes that were recently identified and HLA-C-restricted were used alongside well-studied HLA-B-restricted ones. Points from the study as a whole: Cumulative public TCR beta family frequency identified CMV carriers with the relevant HLA. Dominant in the ex vivo response were TCR beta clonotypes restricted by HLA-C and specific for CMV.

This clonotype was observed a few times. Its antigen is undetermined. Using its own MiXCR run on the reads, TCRdb lists one record per CDR3 protein. The repertoire holds approximately 730,000 distinct CDR3 sequences, with roughly 28% as singletons. The CDR3 extends over 15 amino acids. Germline trimming cut 8 bases from V and 4 bases from J; bases unmatched to any gene: 10. CDR1 is SEHNR and CDR2 is FQNEAQ in the germline V gene (reference sequence). The J gene is TRBJ2-1, the V gene TRBV7-9; the match to TRBD1 covers 8 bases. The receptor was isolated from a human donor in good health (CMV status not recorded). Some clones in this sample may be carry-over from other donors' samples. This sample comprised cultured CD8+ T cells from PBMCs, obtained from culture after CMV antigen stimulation. In nucleotides, the CDR3 is TGTGCCAGCGCTCAAGGACAGGGCCTTTACAATGAGCAGTTCTTC. Its protein is CASAQGQGLYNEQFF.